A selection of T cell receptor beta chains follows, all from one sample in a study of blood T cell repertoires in COVID-19. Clones were sequenced by immunoSEQ multiplex PCR, and TCRdb holds only the in-frame ones, with some missing. Among around 120,000 clones listed, 90% were seen once. The sample consisted of peripheral blood. The receptors were sampled from a woman aged 60-70 years with COVID-19, enrolled during active disease. Both conserved end residues are part of each CDR3. The order of the fields is D gene, J gene, V gene, clone size, CDR3 DNA, CDR3 protein. The D gene is left open where the match is weak. Clone size appears in some rows only: once, few, many, or a class for an expanded clone.

D: TRBD1
J: TRBJ1-4
V: TRBV27
size: -
DNA: TGTGCCAGCAGTCGCTATAGGACAGGGCATGAAAAACTGTTTTTT
CDR3: CASSRYRTGHEKLFF

D: -
J: TRBJ1-1
V: TRBV5-4
size: -
DNA: TGTGCCAGCAGCCGGGGAGGCCAGGGGAACACTGAAGCTTTCTTT
CDR3: CASSRGGQGNTEAFF

D: -
J: TRBJ1-1
V: TRBV6-5
size: -
DNA: TGTGCCAGCAGACACGGAGGGAACACTGAAGCTTTCTTT
CDR3: CASRHGGNTEAFF

D: -
J: TRBJ2-5
V: TRBV5-1
size: -
DNA: TGCGCCAGCAGCTTGGCTGAGACCCAGTACTTC
CDR3: CASSLAETQYF

D: -
J: TRBJ1-2
V: TRBV9
size: -
DNA: TGTGCCAGCAGCAAGGGAGTGAGTAACTATGGCTACACCTTC
CDR3: CASSKGVSNYGYTF

D: TRBD1
J: TRBJ1-5
V: TRBV18
size: once
DNA: TGTGCCAGCTCACCCGGGACAGGGGGGGAACAGCCCCAGCATTTT
CDR3: CASSPGTGGEQPQHF

D: -
J: TRBJ2-2
V: TRBV27
size: -
DNA: TGTGCCAGCAGTTCACCCGGGAACACCGGGGAGCTGTTTTTT
CDR3: CASSSPGNTGELFF

D: TRBD2
J: TRBJ2-3
V: TRBV5-1
size: -
DNA: TGCGCCAGCAGCCCAGAGACTAGCGGGGCCACAGATACGCAGTATTTT
CDR3: CASSPETSGATDTQYF

D: TRBD1
J: TRBJ2-3
V: TRBV7-9
size: -
DNA: TGTGCCAGCAGCTTAGGGGGACAGAGCACAGATACGCAGTATTTT
CDR3: CASSLGGQSTDTQYF

D: TRBD2
J: TRBJ2-5
V: TRBV10-3
size: -
DNA: TGTGCCATCAGTGAGGGACTAGCGGGGTCAGGAGAGACCCAGTACTTC
CDR3: CAISEGLAGSGETQYF

D: TRBD1
J: TRBJ1-1
V: TRBV27
size: -
DNA: TGTGCCAGCAGTTCTCGAGGGACAGGGCGGAACACTGAAGCTTTCTTT
CDR3: CASSSRGTGRNTEAFF

D: -
J: TRBJ1-5
V: TRBV19
size: -
DNA: TGTGCCAGTAGTATTGCGGGGAGTTATGGCGGGCAGCCCCAGCATTTT
CDR3: CASSIAGSYGGQPQHF

D: TRBD1
J: TRBJ1-2
V: TRBV19
size: -
DNA: TGTGCCAGTAGTTATCAGGGGGCGCAGGCTTATGGCTACACCTTC
CDR3: CASSYQGAQAYGYTF

D: TRBD1
J: TRBJ1-4
V: TRBV4-2
size: -
DNA: TGTGCCAGCAGCCATGCCGGGACAGAGTTACTGTTTTTT
CDR3: CASSHAGTELLFF

D: -
J: TRBJ2-6
V: TRBV28
size: -
DNA: TGTGCCAGCAGTCAGGTGTTAACTGGGGCCAACGTCCTGACTTTC
CDR3: CASSQVLTGANVLTF

D: -
J: TRBJ2-7
V: TRBV5-4
size: -
DNA: TGTGCCAGCAGCTTGGACAGGGTGGCCTCCTACGAGCAGTACTTC
CDR3: CASSLDRVASYEQYF

D: TRBD1
J: TRBJ2-2
V: TRBV7-9
size: -
DNA: TGTGCCAGCAGCTCGGGACAGGCGAACACCGGGGAGCTGTTTTTT
CDR3: CASSSGQANTGELFF

D: -
J: TRBJ1-5
V: TRBV27
size: -
DNA: TGTGCCAGCAGCCCCCGGACAGTAGATCAGCCCCAGCATTTT
CDR3: CASSPRTVDQPQHF